Listed below are T cell receptor beta chains from one sample, sequenced in a study of shared clonotypes between healthy human individuals. Repertoires were generated with immunoSEQ multiplex PCR, while TCRdb's copy carries only in-frame clones and drops some. This table holds approximately 2.1 million clones, over 90% found once. Sequenced: naive CD4+ T cells from PBMCs. Receptor source: a man between 18 and 35 years old in good health. Some clones in this sample may be carry-over from other donors' samples. Each CDR3 is given with its conserved first and last residue. Fields, in order: CDR3 protein, V gene.

CDR3aa: CASSIHPGEQETQYF
v_gene: TRBV19

CDR3aa: CASSRYRGRTDTQYF
v_gene: TRBV18

CDR3aa: CASSATLLQGYTF
v_gene: TRBV7-6

CDR3aa: CASSDQAGTAYEQYF
v_gene: TRBV10-1

CDR3aa: CAWSWSLNQPQHF
v_gene: TRBV30

CDR3aa: CASRVDRGTDTQYF
v_gene: TRBV6-5

CDR3aa: CASSQRTGLGNTIYF
v_gene: TRBV28

CDR3aa: CASSSGVSPTTGANVLTF
v_gene: TRBV5-1

CDR3aa: CASSRVPGRGYTF
v_gene: TRBV11-2

CDR3aa: CASSPELGGDSNQPQHF
v_gene: TRBV7-3

CDR3aa: CASSPGGRGGSFYEQYF
v_gene: TRBV5-1

CDR3aa: CASSLRGGPYEQYF
v_gene: TRBV27

CDR3aa: CASSVEGQGKAFF
v_gene: TRBV9

CDR3aa: CASSSWGTGASYEQYF
v_gene: TRBV11-1

CDR3aa: CASSQDLREWQYF
v_gene: TRBV4-1

CDR3aa: CASSLGRGPQETQYF
v_gene: TRBV11-1

CDR3aa: CASSFSRNEQFF
v_gene: TRBV11-3

CDR3aa: CASSALHYRNNEQFF
v_gene: TRBV2